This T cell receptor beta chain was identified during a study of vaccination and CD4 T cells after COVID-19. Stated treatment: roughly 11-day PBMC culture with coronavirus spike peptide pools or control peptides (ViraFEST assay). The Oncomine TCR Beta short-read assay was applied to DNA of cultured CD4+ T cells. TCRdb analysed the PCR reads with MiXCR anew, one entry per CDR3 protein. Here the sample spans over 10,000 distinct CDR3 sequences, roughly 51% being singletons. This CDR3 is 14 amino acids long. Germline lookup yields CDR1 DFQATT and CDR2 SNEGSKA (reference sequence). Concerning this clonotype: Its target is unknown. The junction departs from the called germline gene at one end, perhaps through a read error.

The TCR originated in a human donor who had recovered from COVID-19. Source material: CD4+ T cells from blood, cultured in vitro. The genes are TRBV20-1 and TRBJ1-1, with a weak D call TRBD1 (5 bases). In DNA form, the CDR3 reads TGCAGTGCTAGAGATTTTCGGGGGAACACTGAAGTTTTCTTT. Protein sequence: CSARDFRGNTEVFF.